Following are 10 T cell receptor beta chains from one sample sequenced in a study of Ad26.COV2.S vaccination and SARS-CoV-2 variants. Using immunoSEQ multiplex PCR, the repertoire was profiled, and TCRdb retains in-frame clones only, with some absent. Among about 460,000 clones listed, 80% to 90% were seen once. Treatment specified: some 20 received Ad26.COV2.S at low or high dose, single or two shots; a few received placebo; per-sample allocation not given. It was on day 63 after the first vaccine or placebo injection that samples were taken. This material consisted of peripheral blood, taken in a trial of Ad26.COV2.S vaccine versus placebo. The receptors were sampled from a person between 18 and 65 years old who received the Ad26.COV2.S COVID-19 vaccine or a placebo.

The chain carries TRBV7-3 and TRBJ2-1, with 10 bases lining up with TRBD2. V shed 4 bases, J shed 3 bases, and the junction held 6 bases outside the gene matches. The CDR3 runs to 16 residues. The V gene's germline CDR1 is SGHTA and CDR2 FQGTGA. CDR3: CASSSLTSGYYNEQFF. The CDR3 DNA sequence: TGTGCCAGCAGCTCCCTGACTAGCGGGTACTACAATGAGCAGTTCTTC.

The genes are TRBV27 and TRBJ2-7; D might be TRBD1 (5 bases). Germline V gives CDR1 MNHEY, CDR2 SMNVEV (reference sequence). Trimming cost V 8 bases and J 2 bases, with 16 bases left between them. CDR3 length: 14 amino acids. The CDR3 sequence: CASARGQGTYEQYF. DNA for the CDR3: TGTGCCAGCGCCCGAGGTCAGGGAACCTACGAGCAGTACTTC.

The genes are TRBV10-1 and TRBJ2-2; 7 nucleotides line up with TRBD2. The CDR3 extends over 16 amino acids. Losses at the gene ends were 2 bases for V and 4 bases for J; bases not matched to a gene: 7. Germline V lookup: CDR1 WNHNN, CDR2 SYGVQD (reference sequence). The CDR3: CASSEPTSWSTGELFF. For the CDR3, the DNA is TGCGCCAGCAGTGAGCCGACTAGCTGGTCCACCGGGGAGCTGTTTTTT.

The CDR3 reads CAWKIAGGPGELFF. CDR3 bases: TGTGCCTGGAAGATAGCGGGAGGCCCCGGGGAGCTGTTTTTT. The chain joins TRBV30 to TRBJ2-2; the match to TRBD2 covers 10 bases. Trimming at V came to 4 bases and at J to 6 bases, leaving 5 bases not matched to a gene. Germline V gives CDR1 GTSNPN, CDR2 SVGIG (reference sequence). This CDR3 is 14 amino acids long.

V is TRBV4-1 and J is TRBJ2-5; D is undetermined. In germline, CDR1 is MGHRA, CDR2 YSYEKL. V was clipped by 1 base and J by 5 bases, with 11 bases between them. The CDR3 length is 14 residues. In DNA, the CDR3 is TGCGCCAGCAGCCAAGGGCAGCTAATTGAGACCCAGTACTTC. This translates into CASSQGQLIETQYF.

In its sample, this clone was seen once. The V and J genes are TRBV7-3 and TRBJ1-1; maybe TRBD1 (5 bases). The V gene lost 5 bases and the J gene lost 1 base, with 11 bases spanning the gap. Germline V gene sequence: CDR1 SGHTA, CDR2 FQGTGA. The CDR3 runs to 14 residues. DNA of the CDR3: TGTGCCAGCAGCGGGGACCGTGGGAACACTGAAGCTTTCTTT. This codes for CASSGDRGNTEAFF.

The J gene is TRBJ1-1, the V gene TRBV18; the D is unclear. This CDR3 spans 13 amino acids. Germline CDR1 KGHSH, CDR2 LQKENI. Trimming removed 5 bases from V and 1 base from J, with 8 bases in between. CDR3 residues: CASSSRSNTEAFF. In DNA form, the CDR3 reads TGTGCCAGCTCATCTCGATCGAACACTGAAGCTTTCTTT.

CDR3 nucleotides: TGTGCCAGCAGCTTAATTCCGACCACCGGGGAGCTGTTTTTT. The encoded protein is CASSLIPTTGELFF. The rearrangement links TRBV7-3 to TRBJ2-2; D remains unclear. The germline V gene has CDR1 SGHTA and CDR2 FQGTGA. V lost 1 base and J lost 4, with 7 bases in between. The CDR3 extends over 14 amino acids.

V and J are TRBV5-1 and TRBJ2-7, with D unresolved. The germline CDR1 and CDR2 sequences are SGHRS and YFSETQ. V was pared by 3 bases and J by 0 bases, with 10 bases between. CDR3 size: 14 residues. The DNA for the CDR3 is TGCGCCAGCAGCTCCCTCGAGGCCTCCTACGAGCAGTACTTC. This gives the protein CASSSLEASYEQYF.

V is TRBV7-6 and J is TRBJ2-5; TRBD2 aligns across 8 bases. V lost 2 bases, J lost 2 bases, and 7 bases stayed unmatched. Germline V gene lookup returns CDR1 SGHVS and CDR2 FNYEAQ. The CDR3 extends over 16 amino acids. Here the CDR3 reads CASSLFGGRIQETQYF. The CDR3 nucleotides read TGTGCCAGCAGCTTATTTGGCGGGAGGATTCAAGAGACCCAGTACTTC.